The T cell receptor (beta chain) described here comes from a study of blood T cell repertoires in COVID-19. Whole-study context: Italy, Spain and the United States were the sources of the convalescent and acute COVID-19 samples. The analysed material was cDNA or gDNA that came from T cells, B-cell-depleted T cells, or PBMCs.

Trimming stripped 1 base from V and 5 bases from J, with 8 bases between. CDR1 and CDR2 (germline): SGHAT, FQNNGV. The CDR3 is 13 residues long. Original handling: Scientists estimated how many nucleated cells there were by amplifying reference gene primers. This table comes from immunoSEQ multiplex PCR, and its TCRdb copy is limited to in-frame clones, with some not included. V, J and clone size are taken as reported in that table, and D and trimming were inferred from the DNA itself. The sample includes 55,000 to 80,000 clones, approximately 87% of them seen just once. The sequence was obtained from a woman older than 75 with acute or convalescent COVID-19. The material sequenced was peripheral blood. This chain links TRBV11-2 with TRBJ1-2; TRBD1 is a possible D gene (5 bases). This chain's CDR3 is CASSLVGDYGYTF. CDR3 sequence (DNA): TGTGCCAGCAGCTTAGTAGGGGATTATGGCTACACCTTC.